The clone carrying this T cell receptor beta chain turned up a few times. Its target is unknown. These data come from a study of response to subunit inactivated influenza vaccine. Notes on the study in general: Each seasonal influenza vaccination recruits few new T cells, the authors suggested.

TCRdb itself ran the RT-PCR reads through MiXCR, one entry per CDR3 protein. Of under 550,000 distinct CDR3 sequences in the sample, less than 10% were seen once. Trimming at V came to 6 bases and at J to 2 bases, leaving 6 bases not matched to a gene. Germline lookup yields CDR1 MRHNA and CDR2 SNTAGT. The CDR3 loop spans 15 amino acids. The sample in question was PBMCs from blood, obtained around 25 months after vaccination. The sequence derives from a man aged 45 to 70 who received an inactivated influenza vaccine. The genes are TRBV6-4 and TRBJ2-5; TRBD2 matches 10 bases. The CDR3 DNA reads TGTGCCAGCAGCCCTGAAGCGGGGGGGCAAGAGACCCAGTACTTC. It translates to CASSPEAGGQETQYF.